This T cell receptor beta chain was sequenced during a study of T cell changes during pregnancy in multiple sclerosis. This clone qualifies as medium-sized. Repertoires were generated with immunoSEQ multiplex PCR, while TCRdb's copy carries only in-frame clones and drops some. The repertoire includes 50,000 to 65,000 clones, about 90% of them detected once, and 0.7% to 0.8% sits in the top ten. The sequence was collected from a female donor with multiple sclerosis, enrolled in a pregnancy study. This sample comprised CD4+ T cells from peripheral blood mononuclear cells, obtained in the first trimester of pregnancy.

The CDR3 is CASRDRISGNTIYF. CDR3 nucleotides: TGTGCCAGCAGAGACAGGATCTCTGGAAACACCATATATTTT. The chain combines TRBV6-1 with TRBJ1-3; maybe TRBD1 (6 bases). The V end was cut by 6 bases, the J end by 0 bases, with 9 bases between. From germline, CDR1 is MNHNS and CDR2 SASEGT. The CDR3 is made up of 14 amino acids.